This TCR beta chain was captured by sequencing in a study of response to subunit inactivated influenza vaccine. Study-wide results and limits: There was a suggestion from the authors that each seasonal influenza vaccination recruits few new T cells.

One entry per CDR3 protein, called by TCRdb with MiXCR from the RT-PCR reads. Of 700,000 to 800,000 distinct CDR3 sequences listed, roughly 20% are singletons. This clonotype was found a few times. Its matching antigen is unknown. Germline assignment: CDR1 SGHAT and CDR2 FQDESV (reference sequence). There are 11 residues in the CDR3. After removal of 4 bases from V and 11 bases from J, the junction contained 2 bases not matched to a gene. This material consisted of PBMCs from blood, taken approximately 5 days after vaccination. This clonotype was sampled from a man aged 45 to 65 who received an inactivated influenza vaccine. This chain uses TRBV11-1 with TRBJ2-1, with 7 bases aligning to TRBD2. Here the CDR3 DNA reads TGTGCCAGCAGCTCGGGGGGACAGCAGTTCTTC. It translates to CASSSGGQQFF. The entire variable domain, with the rest obtained from reference TRBV11-1 and TRBJ2-1, is as follows: EAEVAQSPRYKITEKSQAVAFWCDPISGHATLYWYRQILGQGPELLVQFQDESVVDDSQLPKDRFSAERLKGVDSTLKIQPAELGDSAMYLCASSSGGQQFFGPGTRLTVL.